What follows are 27 T cell receptor beta chains derived from one specimen sequenced in a study of early T cells in non-severe SARS-CoV-2 infection. TCRdb analysed the 5' RACE reads with MiXCR anew, one entry per CDR3 protein. The repertoire holds 60,000 to 70,000 distinct CDR3 sequences, with around 4.9% as singletons. The sample comprised whole blood. The receptors here all came from an adult who was a healthcare worker with PCR-confirmed SARS-CoV-2 infection or an uninfected control (not recorded which).

V usage is TRBV19 and J usage is TRBJ1-2; D call uncertain. This CDR3 has 13 amino acids. V lost 4 bases and J 8 bases, leaving 14 bases between the germline ends. Germline lookup yields CDR1 LNHDA and CDR2 SQIVND (reference sequence). CDR3 DNA: TGTGCCAGTAGTAGGACTCCCATGGAGGGCTACACCTTC. Amino acids: CASSRTPMEGYTF.

V and J are TRBV12-3 or TRBV12-4 and TRBJ1-2; no firm D call. The CDR3 loop spans 12 amino acids. V was pared by 1 base and J by 5 bases, with 5 bases between. CDR3 loop: CASSLDWYGYTF. The DNA for the CDR3 is TGTGCCAGCAGTTTAGATTGGTATGGCTACACCTTC.

Only one count was recorded for this clonotype. CDR3 DNA: TGTGCCAGCAGCTTAGTGCGGCTAGCCGGCATAAATACGCAGTATTTT. Residues: CASSLVRLAGINTQYF. The J gene is TRBJ2-3, the V gene TRBV7-8; TRBD2 is a possible D gene (5 bases). The CDR3 totals 16 residues. V lost 1 base to trimming and J lost 7 bases, with 18 bases between them. Germline V CDR1 and CDR2: SGHVS, FQNEAQ.

This clonotype was observed at least ten times. The V and J genes are TRBV19 and TRBJ2-1; D uncertain. V lost 6 bases and J 3 bases, leaving 6 bases between the germline ends. From germline, CDR1 is LNHDA and CDR2 SQIVND (reference sequence). This CDR3 region has 12 residues. The CDR3 loop reads CASSYNYNEQFF. The CDR3 coding sequence is TGTGCCAGTAGCTACAACTACAATGAGCAGTTCTTC.

This clonotype was found many times. The V and J genes are TRBV10-3 and TRBJ1-6; no reliable D call. Germline-derived CDR1 and CDR2 are ENHRY and SYGVKD. Trimming removed 3 bases from V and 3 bases from J, with 9 bases in between. The CDR3 is made up of 15 amino acids. The CDR3 bases are TGTGCCATCAGTGACCCGACAATCTATAATTCACCCCTCCACTTT. Amino acids: CAISDPTIYNSPLHF.

This clonotype has more than one count but fewer than ten. The rearrangement joins TRBV7-8 to TRBJ2-3, with TRBD1 identical over 9 bases. In germline, CDR1 is SGHVS, CDR2 FQNEAQ. The V and J ends lost 5 bases and 2 bases, in that order; junction bases with no gene match: 11. This CDR3 comprises 17 residues. This CDR3 reads CASSPSFGTGYTDTQYF. In DNA form, the CDR3 reads TGTGCCAGCAGCCCATCGTTCGGGACAGGGTACACAGATACGCAGTATTTT.

V is TRBV20-1 and J is TRBJ2-7; 7 nucleotides line up with TRBD1. The CDR3 loop spans 14 amino acids. The germline V gene has CDR1 DFQATT and CDR2 SNEGSKA (reference sequence). V shed 6 bases, J shed 4 bases, and the junction held 12 bases outside the gene matches. The DNA of the CDR3 is TGCAGTGCCCCCTCCCGGGACAGCCTTTACGAGCAGTACTTC. Protein sequence: CSAPSRDSLYEQYF.

This clonotype was seen many times. J is TRBJ2-7 and V is TRBV9; 9 bases match TRBD1. Germline CDR1 reads SGDLS; CDR2 reads YYNGEE. This CDR3 has 16 amino acids. Trimming cost V 0 bases and J 6 bases; bases outside gene matches: 10. The CDR3 loop reads CASSVVGGTGTGEQYF. The CDR3 DNA follows: TGTGCCAGCAGCGTAGTCGGCGGGACAGGGACGGGCGAGCAGTACTTC.

This clonotype was found many times. This sequence joins TRBV25-1 and TRBJ2-3; 9 positions agree with TRBD2. CDR1 is MGHDK, CDR2 SYGVNS, per germline. This CDR3 has 15 residues. The trim removed 3 bases at V and 6 bases at J, leaving 7 bases unmatched. The DNA for the CDR3 is TGTGCCAGCAGTGACTTCGCAGCGGGAGGTGATACGCAGTATTTT. Translated, it gives CASSDFAAGGDTQYF.

J is TRBJ2-3 and V is TRBV7-6; no firm D call. The V end lost 5 bases, the J end lost 5 bases, and 8 bases lay between the germline ends. Germline assignment: CDR1 SGHVS and CDR2 FNYEAQ. The CDR3 is 12 amino acids. The CDR3 nucleotides read TGTGCCAGCAGCGGACGTGTAGATACGCAGTATTTT. This gives the protein CASSGRVDTQYF.

A note on this clonotype: A clone one base away is much larger, so this may be a read error. The V gene is TRBV14, the J gene TRBJ2-1; maybe TRBD2 (6 bases). The CDR3 is 14 residues long. Per the germline V gene, CDR1 is SGHDN and CDR2 is FVKESK. V shed 5 bases and J shed 5 bases, with 13 bases lying between them. For the CDR3, the DNA is TGTGCCAGCAGCACCTTAGCGGTTCACAATGAGCAGTTCTTC. It encodes CASSTLAVHNEQFF.

This chain connects TRBV7-2 to TRBJ2-3; 10 positions match TRBD2. The CDR3 extends over 19 amino acids. Germline loops: CDR1 SGHTA, CDR2 FQGNSA. The junction had 10 bases not matched to a gene; V was cut back by 1 base and J by 0 bases. The CDR3 nucleotides are TGTGCCAGCAGCTTAGAGGGAGCGGGAGGGTTCATTAGCACAGATACGCAGTATTTT. This sequence encodes CASSLEGAGGFISTDTQYF.

The rearrangement uses TRBV29-1 and TRBJ1-1; D is unresolved. CDR1 SQVTM and CDR2 ANQGSEA come from the germline V gene. Trimming took 7 bases from V and 7 from J, leaving 16 bases between them. The CDR3 spans 12 residues. This CDR3 is CSAPGKSSEAFF. CDR3 in DNA: TGCAGCGCCCCGGGAAAATCTAGTGAAGCTTTCTTT.

The table lists this clonotype with many counts. The chain combines TRBV11-2 with TRBJ1-2; D unresolved. The CDR3 contains 12 residues. The V and J ends lost 1 base and 11 bases respectively, with 11 bases between them. CDR1 and CDR2 from the germline V gene are SGHAT and FQNNGV. The CDR3 region has the DNA TGTGCCAGCAGCTTAGGGGCAGTCTATTACACCTTC. It translates to CASSLGAVYYTF.

In its sample, this clonotype was seen a few times. The V gene is TRBV7-3, the J gene TRBJ2-1; D is undetermined. V was trimmed by 5 bases and J by 7 bases, leaving 18 bases between them. Germline CDR1 and CDR2: SGHTA and FQGTGA. This CDR3 comprises 15 residues. CDR3 sequence (DNA): TGTGCCAGCAGCCCCGGCCGGACCATTGAAAATGAGCAGTTCTTC. It encodes CASSPGRTIENEQFF.

This clonotype was counted ten times or more. The V gene is TRBV10-3, the J gene TRBJ2-3; 10 bases agree with TRBD2. The junction had 7 bases not matched to a gene; V was cut back by 4 bases and J by 0 bases. Germline CDR1 is ENHRY and CDR2 is SYGVKD. There are 17 residues in the CDR3. The CDR3 DNA follows: TGTGCCATCAGTGTTTCACTAGCGGGAACTAGCACAGATACGCAGTATTTT. Its protein is CAISVSLAGTSTDTQYF.

This clonotype showed up many times. The chain couples TRBV3-1 to TRBJ1-6, with TRBD1 as a possible D gene (5 bases). CDR3 length: 14 amino acids. Trimming removed 1 base from V and 11 bases from J, with 12 bases in between. The germline V gene encodes CDR1 LGHDT and CDR2 YNNKEL (reference sequence). CDR3 sequence (DNA): TGTGCCAGCAGCCAAGGGACAAACCTAACACCCCTCCACTTT. It codes for CASSQGTNLTPLHF. The full variable domain, its missing parts supplied by reference TRBV3-1 and TRBJ1-6, is DTAVSQTPKYLVTQMGNDKSIKCEQNLGHDTMYWYKQDSKKFLKIMFSYNNKELIINETVPNRFSPKSPDKAHLNLHINSLELGDSAVYFCASSQGTNLTPLHFGNGTRLTVT.

This clonotype came up many times. The chain links TRBV7-3 to TRBJ2-1; 7 nucleotides agree with TRBD1. Germline-derived CDR1 and CDR2 are SGHTA and FQGTGA. CDR3 size: 15 residues. Trimming cost V 6 bases and J 6 bases; bases outside gene matches: 11. In nucleotides, the CDR3 is TGTGCCAGCAGTCTTCTCGACAGGGCTGGCAATGAGCAGTTCTTC. Residues: CASSLLDRAGNEQFF.

This clonotype was counted many times. This chain uses TRBV4-2 with TRBJ1-2; no clear D. V lost 1 base to trimming and J lost 4 bases, with 13 bases between them. CDR3 size: 15 residues. The germline CDR1 and CDR2 sequences are LGHNA and YNFKEQ. The CDR3 spells CASSQAAGVGYGYTF. CDR3 DNA sequence: TGTGCCAGCAGCCAAGCGGCCGGTGTAGGCTATGGCTACACCTTC.

This clonotype was counted at least ten times. The chain's CDR3 is CASSQELDQPQHF. The CDR3, as DNA: TGTGCCAGCAGCCAAGAGCTTGATCAGCCCCAGCATTTT. This sequence joins TRBV14 and TRBJ1-5; D unclear. Per the germline V gene, CDR1 is SGHDN and CDR2 is FVKESK. The CDR3 extends over 13 amino acids. V was cut by 0 bases and J by 5 bases, with 5 bases left in between.

This clonotype came up many times. The chain carries TRBV9 and TRBJ2-2; 8 bases map to TRBD2. V dropped 4 bases and J dropped 3; count of bases not matched to a gene: 11. The CDR3 has 17 amino acids. From germline, CDR1 is SGDLS and CDR2 YYNGEE. CDR3 bases: TGTGCCAGCAGCCCCCCCCGAGCGGGAGTTGACACCGGGGAGCTGTTTTTT. Its translation is CASSPPRAGVDTGELFF.

Many counts were recorded for this clonotype. The chain employs TRBV5-1 and TRBJ2-2; 10 bases map to TRBD1. Germline CDR1 reads SGHRS; CDR2 reads YFSETQ. V trimming: 2 bases; J trimming: 0 bases; junction bases outside the gene matches: 1. The CDR3 contains 16 residues. Written as DNA, the CDR3 is TGCGCCAGCAGCTTCGGACAGGGGGCGAACACCGGGGAGCTGTTTTTT. Residues: CASSFGQGANTGELFF.

The table lists this clonotype with a few counts. This chain links TRBV9 with TRBJ2-7; D is ambiguous. The CDR3 runs 14 residues. The V gene's germline CDR1 is SGDLS and CDR2 YYNGEE. Deletions cut 0 bases from V and 7 bases from J, with 14 bases between. The CDR3 region is CASSVASRTTEQYF. Here the CDR3 DNA reads TGTGCCAGCAGCGTAGCGTCGCGAACTACTGAGCAGTACTTC. The variable domain in full, completed from reference TRBV9 and TRBJ2-7, reads DSGVTQTPKHLITATGQRVTLRCSPRSGDLSVYWYQQSLDQGLQFLIQYYNGEERAKGNILERFSAQQFPDLHSELNLSSLELGDSALYFCASSVASRTTEQYFGPGTRLTVT.

This clonotype was seen repeatedly, ten times or more. This chain connects TRBV10-3 to TRBJ1-4; possibly TRBD1 for D (5 bases). Germline V gene data show CDR1 as ENHRY and CDR2 as SYGVKD. The CDR3 runs to 17 residues. The germline V and J ends were trimmed by 0 bases and 8 bases, with 19 bases remaining between them. The CDR3 loop reads CAISESKQPGGSEKLFF. The CDR3, as DNA: TGTGCCATCAGTGAGTCGAAACAGCCTGGGGGATCCGAAAAACTGTTTTTT.

This clonotype was seen ten or more times. The rearrangement uses TRBV5-1 and TRBJ1-1; D call uncertain. Germline CDR1 is SGHRS and CDR2 is YFSETQ. V was trimmed by 1 base and J by 1 base, leaving 8 bases between them. This CDR3 is built from 14 residues. Written as DNA, the CDR3 is TGCGCCAGCAGCTTGACACAATCGAACACTGAAGCTTTCTTT. Amino acid sequence: CASSLTQSNTEAFF.

This clonotype was detected many times. The chain is built from TRBV12-5 and TRBJ2-5, with 7 bases fitting TRBD2. V was clipped by 7 bases and J by 3 bases; unmatched bases: 11. CDR3 length: 15 residues. Germline values: CDR1 LGHNT, CDR2 FRNRAP. The CDR3 is CASAQTTSLEETQYF. CDR3 DNA: TGTGCTAGTGCCCAGACGACTAGCTTAGAAGAGACCCAGTACTTC.

The chain links TRBV7-9 to TRBJ2-3; TRBD2 might be the D (6 bases). The CDR3 is 14 amino acids. V was shortened by 5 bases and J by 4 bases, with 13 bases between the two germline ends. Germline CDR1 reads SEHNR; CDR2 reads FQNEAQ (reference sequence). CDR3 in DNA: TGTGCCAGCAGCCCCAGCGGGCAGTCAGATACGCAGTATTTT. Translation gives CASSPSGQSDTQYF.